The source of this T cell receptor (beta chain) is a study of T cells after yellow fever vaccination. TCRdb ran MiXCR on the 5' RACE reads and lists one entry per CDR3 protein. The table records 400,000 to 450,000 distinct CDR3 sequences, over 15% of them present only once. This sequence was found in a man aged 18 to 35 who received the YFV17D yellow fever vaccine. The sample here was PBMCs, taken before the yellow fever booster vaccination.

DNA for the CDR3: TGCGCCAGCAGCCTGAGACAGAATTCACCCCTCCACTTT. Its protein is CASSLRQNSPLHF. This chain connects TRBV5-1 to TRBJ1-6; possibly TRBD1 for D (5 bases). The CDR3 is made up of 13 amino acids. The germline V gene encodes CDR1 SGHRS and CDR2 YFSETQ. The germline V and J ends were trimmed by 4 bases and 7 bases, with 9 bases remaining between them. Variable domain in full (rest from reference TRBV5-1 and TRBJ1-6): KAGVTQTPRYLIKTRGQQVTLSCSPISGHRSVSWYQQTPGQGLQFLFEYFSETQRNKGNFPGRFSGRQFSNSRSEMNVSTLELGDSALYLCASSLRQNSPLHFGNGTRLTVT.